This is a list of T cell receptor beta chains from one sample in a study of T-cell memory formation after mild COVID-19. A single record per CDR3 protein comes from TCRdb applying MiXCR to the 5' RACE reads. The data contain approximately 400,000 distinct CDR3 sequences, about 20% of them singletons. The source material was PBMCs or a T cell subset sorted from them (not recorded which). The receptors were sampled from a man aged 18-30 years who had mild COVID-19 (a few samples of this study predate the infection). Cell type and time point are not known. Both conserved end residues are part of each CDR3. Fields, in order: V gene, D gene, J gene, clone size, CDR3 DNA, CDR3 protein. D genes are given only for firm matches. The listing skips clone size in some rows; elsewhere it reads once, few, many or a size class.

V gene: TRBV24-1
D gene: -
J gene: TRBJ1-2
clone size: few
CDR3 DNA: TGTGCCACCAGTGACCGGACAGCTAACTATGGCTACACCTTC
CDR3 protein: CATSDRTANYGYTF

V gene: TRBV20-1
D gene: -
J gene: TRBJ1-5
clone size: few
CDR3 DNA: TGCAGTGCTAGAGCCCCGGGGTATAGCAATCAGCCCCAGCATTTT
CDR3 protein: CSARAPGYSNQPQHF

V gene: TRBV7-2
D gene: -
J gene: TRBJ2-2
clone size: few
CDR3 DNA: TGTGCCACACACACCGGGGAGCTGTTTTTT
CDR3 protein: CATHTGELFF

V gene: TRBV12-3/TRBV12-4
D gene: -
J gene: TRBJ1-1
clone size: few
CDR3 DNA: TGTGCCAGCAGTCCCTCCTCTACGAACACTGAAGCTTTCTTT
CDR3 protein: CASSPSSTNTEAFF

V gene: TRBV4-1
D gene: -
J gene: TRBJ2-5
clone size: few
CDR3 DNA: TGCGCCAGCAGCCCTAAACGGGGAGCCGGTGGCGAGACCCAGTACTTC
CDR3 protein: CASSPKRGAGGETQYF

V gene: TRBV6-6
D gene: -
J gene: TRBJ2-6
clone size: few
CDR3 DNA: TGTGCCAGCAGTTACTCACATGGTGGGGCCAACGTCCTGACTTTC
CDR3 protein: CASSYSHGGANVLTF

V gene: TRBV7-8
D gene: TRBD2
J gene: TRBJ2-1
clone size: -
CDR3 DNA: TGTGCCAGCAGCCTTAACCAGCTAGCGGGGATGAGGAATGAGCAGTTCTTC
CDR3 protein: CASSLNQLAGMRNEQFF

V gene: TRBV25-1
D gene: TRBD2
J gene: TRBJ2-6
clone size: -
CDR3 DNA: TGTGCCAGCAGCCCAGCGGGGGGGAGCTCTGGGGCCAACGTCCTGACTTTC
CDR3 protein: CASSPAGGSSGANVLTF

V gene: TRBV28
D gene: -
J gene: TRBJ1-3
clone size: -
CDR3 DNA: TGTGCCAGCAGTTTTGGGATTCCGAGGGAGAACACCATATATTTT
CDR3 protein: CASSFGIPRENTIYF

V gene: TRBV5-4
D gene: TRBD1
J gene: TRBJ2-3
clone size: few
CDR3 DNA: TGTGCCAGCAGCTCTTACAGGGGAAGCACAGATACGCAGTATTTT
CDR3 protein: CASSSYRGSTDTQYF

V gene: TRBV5-1
D gene: TRBD2
J gene: TRBJ2-1
clone size: few
CDR3 DNA: TGCGCCAGCAGCTTTACTAGCGGGGGCTCCTACAATGAGCAGTTCTTC
CDR3 protein: CASSFTSGGSYNEQFF

V gene: TRBV28
D gene: TRBD1
J gene: TRBJ2-2
clone size: few
CDR3 DNA: TGTGCCACTGTGATGTACAGGGGGCTATCCGGGGAGCTGTTTTTT
CDR3 protein: CATVMYRGLSGELFF

V gene: TRBV20-1
D gene: -
J gene: TRBJ1-2
clone size: -
CDR3 DNA: TGCAGTGCTAGAGATATTTATGGCTACACCTTC
CDR3 protein: CSARDIYGYTF

V gene: TRBV20-1
D gene: TRBD2
J gene: TRBJ2-4
clone size: -
CDR3 DNA: TGCAGTGCTAGGGATTTTGGCGGGGGGGCTTCGAGGGTCATTCAGTACTTC
CDR3 protein: CSARDFGGGASRVIQYF

V gene: TRBV5-1
D gene: -
J gene: TRBJ2-4
clone size: few
CDR3 DNA: TGCGCCAGCAGCTTGACAGGGCTGGACTTAGCCAAAAACATTCAGTACTTC
CDR3 protein: CASSLTGLDLAKNIQYF

V gene: TRBV24-1
D gene: -
J gene: TRBJ1-3
clone size: -
CDR3 DNA: TGTGCCACCAGTGACACTAATGCTGGAAACACCATATATTTT
CDR3 protein: CATSDTNAGNTIYF

V gene: TRBV5-1
D gene: -
J gene: TRBJ2-6
clone size: -
CDR3 DNA: TGCGCCAGCACCCCCCCAGGAGGGGCCAACGTCCTGACTTTC
CDR3 protein: CASTPPGGANVLTF

V gene: TRBV7-9
D gene: -
J gene: TRBJ2-7
clone size: few
CDR3 DNA: TGTGCCAGCACTGGCCCCTCCTACGAGCAGTACTTC
CDR3 protein: CASTGPSYEQYF

V gene: TRBV20-1
D gene: TRBD1
J gene: TRBJ1-4
clone size: many
CDR3 DNA: TGCAGTGCTGGGGACAGGCTGAATGAAAAACTGTTTTTT
CDR3 protein: CSAGDRLNEKLFF